These 21 T cell receptor beta chains were sequenced from one sample in a study of read filtering for tumor transcriptome and immune sequencing. This library used approximately 370 ng RNA and molecular barcoded adaptors spanning alpha/delta and beta/gamma chains. TCRdb re-analysed the reads in MiXCR, keeping a single row per CDR3 protein. The data hold 130,000 or so distinct CDR3 sequences, with approximately 13% observed a single time. The sample taken for sequencing was a population of CD138-negative cells sorted from bone marrow. These receptors came from a donor aged 40 or older with multiple myeloma.

This clonotype was observed many times. The chain combines TRBV29-1 with TRBJ1-1; D not resolved. The CDR3 length is 15 residues. The V end was cut by 7 bases, the J end by 0 bases, with 18 bases between. Per the germline V gene, CDR1 is SQVTM and CDR2 is ANQGSEA. For the CDR3, the DNA is TGCAGCGCCAAGGTGATGGGGAATATGAACACTGAAGCTTTCTTT. This gives the protein CSAKVMGNMNTEAFF.

The V and J genes are TRBV7-2 and TRBJ2-1; D is perhaps TRBD1 or TRBD2 (5 bases each). The V end lost 3 bases, the J end lost 9 bases, and 12 bases lay between the germline ends. Germline values: CDR1 SGHTA, CDR2 FQGNSA. The CDR3 extends over 13 amino acids. CDR3 nucleotide sequence: TGTGCCAGCAGCTTGGGGGTAAAGGCTGAGCAGTTCTTC. Its translation: CASSLGVKAEQFF.

This clonotype has a count of ten or more. The chain has TRBV11-2 and TRBJ2-2; 9 positions match TRBD2. This CDR3 has 17 amino acids. Germline CDR1 reads SGHAT; CDR2 reads FQNNGV. With V trimmed by 5 bases and J by 3 bases, 10 bases remained unmatched. The CDR3 DNA reads as TGTGCCAGCAGCCCCCGACTAGCGGAACGCTACACCGGGGAGCTGTTTTTT. It translates to CASSPRLAERYTGELFF.

This clonotype was seen a handful of times. The genes are TRBV5-4 and TRBJ2-2; 10 bases align to TRBD2. With V trimmed by 4 bases and J by 6 bases, 24 bases remained unmatched. Germline-derived CDR1 and CDR2 are SGHNT and YYREEE (reference sequence). The CDR3 contains 21 residues. The CDR3 loop is CASSPGRLPGLASDRAGELFF. CDR3 DNA sequence: TGTGCCAGCAGCCCTGGACGGCTACCGGGACTAGCGTCAGATCGGGCCGGGGAGCTGTTTTTT.

The CDR3 reads CSASNADTQYF. For the CDR3, the DNA is TGCAGTGCTTCTAACGCAGATACGCAGTATTTT. This chain uses TRBV20-1 with TRBJ2-3; D ambiguous. Germline CDR1 reads DFQATT; CDR2 reads SNEGSKA (reference sequence). The CDR3 has 11 amino acids. Trimming left V 5 bases short and J 4 bases short, with 7 bases between.

This clonotype was counted ten times or more. The gene calls are TRBV27 and TRBJ2-1; 7 nucleotides agree with TRBD2. The CDR3 sequence is 16 residues long. From germline, CDR1 is MNHEY and CDR2 SMNVEV (reference sequence). Trimming took 5 bases from V and 2 from J; bases not matched to a gene: 9. The CDR3 nucleotides are TGTGCCAGCAGTCCTCTGGCGGGAGCTGCCTACAATGAGCAGTTCTTC. Translating gives CASSPLAGAAYNEQFF.

As regards this clonotype: Given the absence of the conserved phenylalanine or tryptophan at the CDR3 end, a read error is likely. The V and J genes are TRBV7-3 and TRBJ1-5; weak D call: TRBD1 (6 bases). The CDR3 is made up of 13 amino acids. Germline CDR1 SGHTA, CDR2 FQGTGA. V lost 2 bases and J lost 5, with 7 bases in between. CDR3 loop: CASSLEGDQPQHL. Here the CDR3 DNA reads TGTGCCAGCAGCTTAGAGGGGGATCAGCCCCAGCATCTT.

V and J are TRBV3-1 and TRBJ2-1, with a tentative D call TRBD2 (5 bases). Germline CDR1 is LGHDT and CDR2 is YNNKEL (reference sequence). The CDR3 has 18 residues. The germline V and J ends were trimmed by 1 base and 8 bases, with 24 bases remaining between them. The DNA for the CDR3 is TGTGCCAGCAGCCAAGGGGTCAAGACTATCGGGATAGAGGATGAGCAGTTCTTC. The encoded protein is CASSQGVKTIGIEDEQFF.

This clonotype was observed at least ten times. The chain combines TRBV5-6 with TRBJ2-2; weak D call: TRBD2 (6 bases). The CDR3 length is 16 residues. CDR1 SGHDT and CDR2 YYEEEE come from the germline V gene. V dropped 1 base and J dropped 1 base, with 11 bases sitting between them. CDR3 amino acids: CASSLRWRGNTGELFF. CDR3 DNA: TGTGCCAGCAGCTTGCGGTGGAGGGGGAACACCGGGGAGCTGTTTTTT.

This clonotype was seen ten or more times. The J gene is TRBJ2-3, the V gene TRBV11-3; the D gene is possibly TRBD2 (5 bases). Trimming stripped 7 bases from V and 0 bases from J, with 14 bases between. The CDR3 has 15 amino acids. The germline gives CDR1 SGHNT, CDR2 YENEEA. CDR3 region: CASTVTSISTDTQYF. CDR3 sequence (DNA): TGTGCCAGCACCGTAACTAGTATTAGCACAGATACGCAGTATTTT.

There are many counts of this clonotype. The chain links TRBV10-3 to TRBJ1-4, with no clear D. Germline CDR1 reads ENHRY; CDR2 reads SYGVKD. This CDR3 is 16 amino acids long. V lost 6 bases and J 0 bases, leaving 14 bases between the germline ends. CDR3 DNA: TGTGCCATCAGCCCGACCCGGCCCGCAACTAATGAAAAACTGTTTTTT. Protein product: CAISPTRPATNEKLFF.

Notes on this clonotype: It may be a read error: a sequence one base away is much more abundant. The conserved final phenylalanine or tryptophan is absent from the CDR3, which likely points to a read error. The V and J genes are TRBV7-8 and TRBJ2-3, with TRBD1 identical over 8 bases. Germline V lookup: CDR1 SGHVS, CDR2 FQNEAQ. Losses at the gene ends were 10 bases for V and 4 bases for J; bases not matched to a gene: 10. This CDR3 is built from 14 residues. The CDR3 coding sequence is TGTGCCATTACGACAGGGGAAAGCTCAGATACGCAGTATTTA. It translates to CAITTGESSDTQYL.

Concerning this clonotype: A clone one base away is much larger, so this may be a read error. The chain uses TRBV6-4 and TRBJ1-5; 7 positions match TRBD1. CDR1 and CDR2 (germline): MRHNA, SNTAGT. There are 15 residues in the CDR3. CDR3 amino acids: CTSSAPGQYNQPQHF. The CDR3 region has the DNA TGTACCAGCAGTGCCCCGGGACAGTACAATCAGCCCCAGCATTTT.

This clonotype has a single count. This may stem from a read error, because a much larger clone lies one nucleotide away. CDR3 in amino acids: CASSTTRSGANVLTF. In DNA form, the CDR3 reads TGCGCCAGCAGCACTACAAGGTCTGGGGCCAACGTCCTGACTTTC. The rearrangement joins TRBV5-1 to TRBJ2-6; D gene unclear. Trimming removed 4 bases from V and 1 base from J, with 9 bases in between. The CDR3 is 15 amino acids. Germline loops: CDR1 SGHRS, CDR2 YFSETQ.

This clonotype was recorded many times. This chain connects TRBV24-1 to TRBJ2-1, with 10 bases that match TRBD2. The CDR3 is 16 amino acids. Losses at the gene ends were 7 bases for V and 0 bases for J; bases not matched to a gene: 5. Germline CDR1 KGHDR, CDR2 SFDVKD. The CDR3 region is CATRGRTSGSYNEQFF. CDR3 coding DNA: TGTGCCACCAGGGGCCGGACTAGCGGCTCCTACAATGAGCAGTTCTTC.

Comments on this clonotype: With a much larger clone just one base away, this may be a read error. The conserved final phenylalanine or tryptophan is absent from the CDR3, which likely points to a read error. The J gene is TRBJ1-5, the V gene TRBV7-9, with TRBD1 identical over 8 bases. Losses at the gene ends were 4 bases for V and 1 base for J; bases not matched to a gene: 6. CDR1 and CDR2 (germline): SEHNR, FQNEAQ (reference sequence). This CDR3 contains 16 residues. The CDR3 here is CASSSDRDVSNQPQHI. CDR3 bases: TGTGCCAGCAGCTCGGACAGGGACGTGAGCAATCAGCCCCAGCATATT.

This clonotype was found many times. The rearrangement joins TRBV10-2 to TRBJ2-1, with 11 bases lining up with TRBD2. Germline V CDR1 and CDR2: WSHSY, SAAADI. V was pared by 6 bases and J by 2 bases, with 3 bases of the junction left unmatched. This CDR3 is built from 15 residues. CDR3 bases: TGCGCCAGCAGCGTTAGCGGGAGGGCCTACAATGAGCAGTTCTTC. Its translation is CASSVSGRAYNEQFF.

This clonotype was seen many times. This chain links TRBV19 with TRBJ2-1, with 12 bases fitting TRBD2. V dropped 6 bases and J dropped 6; count of bases not matched to a gene: 6. The CDR3 sequence is 15 residues long. From germline, CDR1 is LNHDA and CDR2 SQIVND (reference sequence). The CDR3 region is CASRVLGLAGNEQFF. The CDR3 DNA follows: TGTGCCAGTAGAGTTTTGGGACTAGCGGGCAATGAGCAGTTCTTC.

This clonotype has a count of ten or more. V gene TRBV7-9 combines with J gene TRBJ2-1; TRBD1 is a possible D gene (5 bases). V was clipped by 5 bases and J by 6 bases, with 11 bases between them. The CDR3 runs to 13 residues. Germline-derived CDR1 and CDR2 are SEHNR and FQNEAQ (reference sequence). CDR3 in amino acids: CASSPGAPNEQFF. Here the CDR3 DNA reads TGTGCCAGCAGCCCTGGGGCACCCAATGAGCAGTTCTTC.

At least ten counts were recorded for this clonotype. The chain combines TRBV5-5 with TRBJ2-3, with TRBD2 as a possible D gene (6 bases). Looked up from germline, CDR1 is SGHKS and CDR2 is YYEKEE (reference sequence). The CDR3 loop spans 16 amino acids. V was pared by 0 bases and J by 3 bases, with 14 bases between. The CDR3 sequence: CASSLAPRRATDTQYF. As DNA, the CDR3 is TGTGCCAGCAGCTTGGCACCCAGGAGGGCAACAGATACGCAGTATTTT.

CDR3 protein: CASSQDQGDPLQPQHF. CDR3 nucleotides: TGTGCCAGCAGCCAAGATCAGGGGGACCCTTTACAGCCCCAGCATTTT. The rearrangement joins TRBV4-2 to TRBJ1-5, with TRBD1 matching 7 bases. The germline gives CDR1 LGHNA, CDR2 YNFKEQ. J lost 7 bases, V lost 0 bases, and 9 bases had no gene match. The CDR3 is 16 residues long.